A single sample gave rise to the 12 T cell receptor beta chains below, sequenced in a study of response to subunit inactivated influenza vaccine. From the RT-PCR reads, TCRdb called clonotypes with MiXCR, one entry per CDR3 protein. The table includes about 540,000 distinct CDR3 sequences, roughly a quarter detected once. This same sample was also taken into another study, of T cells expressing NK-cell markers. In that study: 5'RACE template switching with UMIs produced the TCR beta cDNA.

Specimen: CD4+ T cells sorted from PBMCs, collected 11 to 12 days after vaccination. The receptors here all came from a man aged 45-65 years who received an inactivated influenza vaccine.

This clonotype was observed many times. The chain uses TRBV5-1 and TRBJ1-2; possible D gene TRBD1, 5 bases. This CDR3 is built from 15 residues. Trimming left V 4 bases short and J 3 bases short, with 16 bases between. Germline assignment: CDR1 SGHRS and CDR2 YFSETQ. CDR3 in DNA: TGCGCCAGCAGCGAGGGACCGTTAGCTGACTATGGCTACACCTTC. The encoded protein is CASSEGPLADYGYTF.

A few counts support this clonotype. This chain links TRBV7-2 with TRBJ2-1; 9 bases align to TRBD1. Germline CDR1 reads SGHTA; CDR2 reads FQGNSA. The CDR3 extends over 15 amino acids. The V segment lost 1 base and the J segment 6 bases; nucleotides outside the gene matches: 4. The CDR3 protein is CASSLGQGVGNEQFF. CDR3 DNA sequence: TGTGCCAGCAGCTTAGGACAGGGGGTAGGCAATGAGCAGTTCTTC.

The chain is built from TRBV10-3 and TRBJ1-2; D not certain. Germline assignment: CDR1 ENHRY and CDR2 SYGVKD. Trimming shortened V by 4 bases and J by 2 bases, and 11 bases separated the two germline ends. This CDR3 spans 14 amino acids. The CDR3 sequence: CAISGGGINYGYTF. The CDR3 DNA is TGTGCCATCAGTGGGGGAGGAATAAACTATGGCTACACCTTC.

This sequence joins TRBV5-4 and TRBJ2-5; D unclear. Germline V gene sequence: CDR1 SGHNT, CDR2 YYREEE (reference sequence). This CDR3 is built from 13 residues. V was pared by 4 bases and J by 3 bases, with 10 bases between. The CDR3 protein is CASSPPFKETQYF. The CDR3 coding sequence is TGTGCCAGCAGCCCCCCCTTCAAAGAGACCCAGTACTTC.

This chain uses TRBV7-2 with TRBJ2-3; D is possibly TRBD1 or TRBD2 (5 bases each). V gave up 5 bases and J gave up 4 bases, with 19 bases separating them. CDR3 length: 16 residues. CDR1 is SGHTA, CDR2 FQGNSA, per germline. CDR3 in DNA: TGTGCCAGCAGCCTCGGCGTGGGGGTGTCATCAGATACGCAGTATTTT. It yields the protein CASSLGVGVSSDTQYF.

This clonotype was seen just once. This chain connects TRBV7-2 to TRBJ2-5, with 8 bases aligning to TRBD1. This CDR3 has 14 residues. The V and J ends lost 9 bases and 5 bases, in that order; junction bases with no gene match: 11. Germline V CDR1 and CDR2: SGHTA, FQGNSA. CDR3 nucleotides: TGTGCCAGTTCCCTCTGGACAGGGAGGGAGACCCAGTACTTC. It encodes CASSLWTGRETQYF.

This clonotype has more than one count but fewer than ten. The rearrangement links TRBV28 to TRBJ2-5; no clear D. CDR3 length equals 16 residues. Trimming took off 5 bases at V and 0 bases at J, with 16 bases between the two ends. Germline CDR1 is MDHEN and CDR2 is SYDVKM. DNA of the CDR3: TGTGCCAGCAGTGGATGGCGGACGACACACCAAGAGACCCAGTACTTC. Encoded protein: CASSGWRTTHQETQYF.

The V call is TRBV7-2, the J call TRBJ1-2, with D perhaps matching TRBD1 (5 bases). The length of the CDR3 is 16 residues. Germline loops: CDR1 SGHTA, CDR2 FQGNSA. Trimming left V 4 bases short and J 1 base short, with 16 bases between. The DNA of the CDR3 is TGTGCCAGCAGCTCCAGGGAGGAACAGAGTAACTATGGCTACACCTTC. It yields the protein CASSSREEQSNYGYTF.

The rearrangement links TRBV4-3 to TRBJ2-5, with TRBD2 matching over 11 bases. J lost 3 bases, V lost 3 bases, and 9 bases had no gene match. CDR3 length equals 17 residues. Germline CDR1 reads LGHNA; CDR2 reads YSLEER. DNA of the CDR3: TGCGCCAGCAGCCACAGACTAGCGGGGAGAGTCGAAGAGACCCAGTACTTC. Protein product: CASSHRLAGRVEETQYF.

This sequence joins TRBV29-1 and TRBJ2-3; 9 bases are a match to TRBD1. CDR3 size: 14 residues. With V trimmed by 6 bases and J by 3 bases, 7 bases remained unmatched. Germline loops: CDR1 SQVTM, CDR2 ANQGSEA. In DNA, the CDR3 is TGCAGCGTCGCGGGACAGGGAAGTACAGATACGCAGTATTTT. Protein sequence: CSVAGQGSTDTQYF.

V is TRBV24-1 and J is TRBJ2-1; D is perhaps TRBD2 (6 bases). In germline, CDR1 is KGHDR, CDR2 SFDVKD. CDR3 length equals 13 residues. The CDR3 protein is CATGGASYNEQFF. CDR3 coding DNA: TGTGCTACCGGGGGAGCGTCCTACAATGAGCAGTTCTTC.

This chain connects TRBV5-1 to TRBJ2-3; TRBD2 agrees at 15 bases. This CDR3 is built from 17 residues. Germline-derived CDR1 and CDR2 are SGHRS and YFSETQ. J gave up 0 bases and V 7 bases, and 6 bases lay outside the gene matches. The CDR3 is CASATGLAGGSTDTQYF. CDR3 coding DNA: TGCGCCAGCGCGACCGGACTAGCGGGGGGGAGCACAGATACGCAGTATTTT.